This T cell receptor (beta chain) was sequenced in a study of blood T cell repertoires in COVID-19. Study at large: Some COVID-19 samples were acute and others convalescent; all came from the United States, Italy and Spain. Sources were T cells, B-cell-depleted T cells, or PBMCs; the material itself was cDNA or gDNA.

Source study methods: Estimation of nucleated cell counts was performed using reference gene primer amplification. Here immunoSEQ multiplex PCR was the method, and the copy in TCRdb shows in-frame clones only, minus some. The V and J calls and the clone size are those of that table, but D and trimming were determined from the DNA. The repertoire holds tens of thousands of clones, with approximately 82% as singletons. Sequenced: peripheral blood. This TCR was recovered from a human donor in a cohort sampled during active COVID-19.

The CDR3 sequence is CATSRAGDRLNTDTQYF. CDR3 DNA: TGTGCCACCAGCAGAGCCGGGGACAGACTAAACACAGATACGCAGTATTTT. The rearrangement joins TRBV15 to TRBJ2-3; 7 bases line up with TRBD1. J gave up 2 bases and V 1 base, and 9 bases lay outside the gene matches. Germline V gene data show CDR1 as LNHNV and CDR2 as YYDKDF (reference sequence). The length of the CDR3 is 17 residues.